This entry lists 19 T cell receptor beta chains sequenced from one sample in a study of cytomegalovirus exposure and HLA in healthy donors. In the PCR, 60 Vbeta and 13 Jbeta primers were used. The data were produced by immunoSEQ multiplex PCR, yet TCRdb's version contains in-frame clones alone and is incomplete. The sample lists about 200,000 clones; around 74% were seen once. Input material: PBMCs. These receptors all stem from a girl aged 5-17 years in good health and CMV-seropositive.

Concerning this clone itself: At one boundary the junction diverges from the germline segment, which might be a read error. V usage is TRBV7-9 and J usage is TRBJ1-1; D is perhaps TRBD1 (5 bases). This CDR3 has 12 residues. Germline V gives CDR1 SEHNR, CDR2 FQNEAQ (reference sequence). DNA of the CDR3: TGTTCCAGCAGCCGAGGGACTTCTGAAGCTTTCTTT. Protein product: CSSSRGTSEAFF.

Worth noting for this clone: Other DNA sequences in this sample translate to the same CDR3. The chain carries TRBV9 and TRBJ1-6; D gene unclear. The ends were cut back, 0 bases at V and 8 bases at J, with 9 bases in the middle. The CDR3 extends over 14 amino acids. Germline loops: CDR1 SGDLS, CDR2 YYNGEE. CDR3 nucleotide sequence: TGTGCCAGCAGCGTAGGCGGCGGAGATTCACCCCTCCACTTT. It is translated as CASSVGGGDSPLHF.

This clone has just one count. The chain employs TRBV7-2 and TRBJ1-3, with D perhaps matching TRBD1 (5 bases). The germline V gene has CDR1 SGHTA and CDR2 FQGNSA. Trimming removed 0 bases from V and 0 bases from J, with 9 bases in between. The CDR3 length is 16 residues. The CDR3 loop reads CASSLASGDSGNTIYF. In nucleotides, the CDR3 is TGTGCCAGCAGCTTAGCGTCGGGGGACTCTGGAAACACCATATATTTT.

The chain has TRBV9 and TRBJ2-3; perhaps TRBD2 as D (6 bases). V lost 4 bases, J lost 4 bases, and 19 bases lay in between. CDR3 length: 16 residues. Germline CDR1 SGDLS, CDR2 YYNGEE. CDR3 sequence reads: CASSPRLGPTADTQYF. CDR3 nucleotide sequence: TGTGCCAGCAGCCCAAGACTAGGCCCCACGGCAGATACGCAGTATTTT.

This sequence joins TRBV7-9 and TRBJ1-1, with 8 bases fitting TRBD1. Germline V lookup: CDR1 SEHNR, CDR2 FQNEAQ (reference sequence). The V segment lost 5 bases and the J segment 1 base; nucleotides outside the gene matches: 6. This CDR3 has 15 residues. The CDR3 spells CASSPGTGSNTEAFF. The CDR3 DNA follows: TGTGCCAGCAGCCCGGGGACAGGCTCGAACACTGAAGCTTTCTTT.

This chain joins TRBV10-3 and TRBJ1-6; 11 bases line up with TRBD1. The J segment lost 7 bases and the V segment lost 5 bases, leaving 10 bases of the junction unmatched. Germline CDR1 is ENHRY and CDR2 is SYGVKD. The length of the CDR3 is 17 residues. Written as DNA, the CDR3 is TGTGCCATCAGTCCTCGGACAGGGGGCCCGGGAAATTCACCCCTCCACTTT. Its protein is CAISPRTGGPGNSPLHF.

This clone was seen a handful of times. This sequence joins TRBV9 and TRBJ1-2, with TRBD1 as a possible D gene (5 bases). The CDR3 runs 16 residues. The germline V gene has CDR1 SGDLS and CDR2 YYNGEE. V lost 3 bases and J 4 bases, leaving 19 bases between the germline ends. The CDR3 protein is CASSEPGRGDSYGYTF. CDR3 sequence (DNA): TGTGCCAGCAGCGAGCCTGGGCGGGGCGATTCCTATGGCTACACCTTC.

This clone appeared once. This sequence joins TRBV18 and TRBJ2-3; 12 nucleotides match TRBD2. This CDR3 is built from 17 residues. V lost 1 base to trimming and J lost 5 bases; unmatched junction nucleotides: 7. Germline CDR1 and CDR2: KGHSH and LQKENI. CDR3 protein: CASSPRGLAGGLDTQYF. DNA for the CDR3: TGTGCCAGCTCACCACGCGGTCTAGCGGGGGGGCTAGATACGCAGTATTTT.

This clone was seen a single time. The chain joins TRBV19 to TRBJ2-3; D not resolved. The germline V and J ends were trimmed by 7 bases and 2 bases, with 10 bases remaining between them. The germline V gene has CDR1 LNHDA and CDR2 SQIVND (reference sequence). The CDR3 is made up of 13 amino acids. CDR3 nucleotides: TGTGCCAGTACCTTGCGGCCCACAGATACGCAGTATTTT. Its protein product is CASTLRPTDTQYF.

This chain links TRBV21-1 with TRBJ2-3; no check of the table's D call, TRBD2, against the DNA was made. TRBV21-1 is a known pseudogene. CDR3 length: 15 residues. The CDR3 sequence is CASSKISGGTDTQYF. Here the CDR3 DNA reads TGTGCCAGCAGCAAAATCAGCGGGGGCACAGATACGCAGTATTTT.

The rearrangement joins TRBV7-9 to TRBJ1-5; D remains unclear. This CDR3 has 12 amino acids. Looked up from germline, CDR1 is SEHNR and CDR2 is FQNEAQ (reference sequence). V was clipped by 5 bases and J by 6 bases, with 8 bases between them. DNA of the CDR3: TGTGCCAGCAGCCTCCCGGGTCAGCCCCAGCATTTT. It yields the protein CASSLPGQPQHF.

CDR3 coding DNA: TGTGCCAGCAGCCGAACTGCGAATTCACCCCTCCACTTT. As protein: CASSRTANSPLHF. J is TRBJ1-6 and V is TRBV14; unclear D gene. Trimming stripped 4 bases from V and 7 bases from J, with 8 bases between. The CDR3 consists of 13 residues. Germline loops: CDR1 SGHDN, CDR2 FVKESK.

This clone was detected only a few times. V and J are TRBV2 and TRBJ2-5; TRBD2 aligns across 8 bases. The CDR3 covers 13 residues. The V segment lost 6 bases and the J segment 2 bases; nucleotides outside the gene matches: 2. The germline V gene encodes CDR1 SNHLY and CDR2 FYNNEI. The CDR3 spells CASRLAAQETQYF. The CDR3, as DNA: TGTGCCAGCAGACTAGCGGCGCAAGAGACCCAGTACTTC.

V and J are TRBV19 and TRBJ1-5; TRBD1 matches at 8 bases. There are 15 residues in the CDR3. V lost 5 bases to trimming and J lost 7 bases; unmatched junction nucleotides: 10. The germline CDR1 and CDR2 sequences are LNHDA and SQIVND (reference sequence). CDR3 amino acids: CASSLTGGGRQPQHF. The CDR3 nucleotides read TGTGCCAGTAGTCTCACAGGGGGGGGACGCCAGCCCCAGCATTTT.

The chain recombines TRBV7-8 with TRBJ1-5; 9 bases agree with TRBD1. This CDR3 has 15 residues. V was clipped by 5 bases and J by 3 bases; unmatched bases: 5. Looked up from germline, CDR1 is SGHVS and CDR2 is FQNEAQ. CDR3 sequence reads: CASSQDRGFNQPQHF. CDR3 nucleotides: TGTGCCAGCAGCCAGGACAGGGGCTTCAATCAGCCCCAGCATTTT.

The chain combines TRBV9 with TRBJ2-1; possibly TRBD2 for D (5 bases). The CDR3 loop spans 15 amino acids. Deletions cut 0 bases from V and 5 bases from J, with 12 bases between. Germline CDR1 SGDLS, CDR2 YYNGEE. The CDR3 region has the DNA TGTGCCAGCAGCGTAGGGCCAGCCGGGAACAATGAGCAGTTCTTC. Protein product: CASSVGPAGNNEQFF. Supplemented by reference TRBV9 and TRBJ2-1, the full variable domain reads DSGVTQTPKHLITATGQRVTLRCSPRSGDLSVYWYQQSLDQGLQFLIQYYNGEERAKGNILERFSAQQFPDLHSELNLSSLELGDSALYFCASSVGPAGNNEQFFGPGTRLTVL.

The chain uses TRBV18 and TRBJ2-2; 11 nucleotides line up with TRBD2. CDR1 and CDR2 from the germline V gene are KGHSH and LQKENI. After removal of 4 bases from V and 4 bases from J, the junction contained 5 bases not matched to a gene. The CDR3 is 16 residues long. The CDR3 spells CASSLRLAGSTGELFF. CDR3 bases: TGTGCCAGCTCACTCCGACTAGCGGGGTCCACCGGGGAGCTGTTTTTT.

This clone was counted between two and nine times. The chain employs TRBV6-6 and TRBJ2-5; D is possibly TRBD1 (5 bases). Germline-derived CDR1 and CDR2 are MNHNY and SVGAGI (reference sequence). The CDR3 extends over 15 amino acids. V was trimmed by 4 bases and J by 2 bases, leaving 14 bases between them. CDR3 protein: CASSLSPDRQETQYF. The CDR3 DNA reads as TGTGCCAGCAGTTTGTCCCCCGACAGACAAGAGACCCAGTACTTC.

The chain has TRBV10-1 and TRBJ2-5; TRBD1 might be the D (6 bases). The J call may be incorrect, as the DNA end agrees better with TRBJ2-7. The CDR3 loop spans 15 amino acids. In germline, CDR1 is WNHNN, CDR2 SYGVQD (reference sequence). The CDR3 region has the DNA TGCGCCAGCAGTGAGTCGCCACAGGGTTTCGACGAGCAGTACTTC. Protein product: CASSESPQGFDEQYF.